This T cell receptor (beta chain) stems from a study of T cell responses to AZD1222 COVID-19 vaccine (dated by TCRdb to the early 2020s). Study-wide context: TCR sequencing was performed for 230 to 250 trial participants, of whom some 200 were given two doses of AZD1222 and around 26 were given two doses of MenACWY control vaccine. Trial participants were enrolled by age into 18-55, 56-69 and 70-plus year subgroups, with about 150, 28 and 57 TCR-sequenced participants respectively. Study-wide findings and limitations: Because no samples from the day 14 peak response were available, repertoires could be characterized only after the peak T cell response. CD4 TCRs associated with the vaccine covered the entire spike protein, and the dominant responses were in regions 160-218 and 743-854. In the small 56-69-year group, the increase in depth fell short of significance, most likely because of low power. Most participants were white British and females outnumbered males, and the authors suggested that clonal diversity may have been underestimated. Conclusions about previously exposed vaccinees are limited because only six or seven AZD1222 recipients were SARS-CoV-2 seropositive at baseline. Nearly half of unique spike-specific TCRs reportedly recognized epitopes outside regions mutated in the B.1.351 and B.1.1.7 variants. A significant rise in spike-specific TCR breadth and depth was observed after two AZD1222 doses relative to day 0 and relative to MenACWY recipients.

The CDR3 regions of human TCRbeta chains were subjected to immunosequencing. Processing in the source paper ran as follows. Repertoire TCRs were checked for matches against a reference library of SARS-CoV-2-specific TCRs that had been generated using the MIRA antigen-specificity platform. Breadth was defined as the fraction of unique TCRs that were SARS-CoV-2-associated, and depth was defined as the fraction of total T cells that were SARS-CoV-2-associated. Using the MIRA data, each spike-specific TCR was mapped to the spike region that the TCR reacts to and placed in a CD4 or CD8 class. Log10-transformed breadth and depth values were compared by one-way ANOVA with Sidak's multiple comparisons tests. Held by TCRdb, this immuneACCESS table contains in-frame sequences only and omits some clones. Under half of the omission traces to an unresolved V gene where checked; the cause of the rest is unknown. V, J and clone size derive from that table, while D and trimming were established from the DNA sequence. The sample profile shows some 150,000 clones; 90% of them were found once. The ten largest clones capture 3% to 3.5% of the sample.

The time point label for this specimen denotes: about 28 days (+/-7) after the second vaccine dose. Because spike-specific TCR depth and breadth did not differ between the two schedules, AZD1222 recipients who got a second dose at roughly 4 weeks were pooled with those who got a second dose at roughly 12 weeks. The vaccinee samples were drawn from two UK trials, COV001 and COV002, one of which was a single-blind randomized controlled phase 2/3 trial testing AZD1222 (ChAdOx1 nCoV-19) in healthy adults. For TCRbeta chain sequencing, PBMC samples were collected from trial participants at day 0 and at day 28 after the second dose. The CDR3 holds 17 amino acids from the cysteine to the phenylalanine. Only the CDR3 DNA stays, 51 bases, in frame from base 1. Regarding this clone: Its antigen target is currently unknown. No per-base quality is available; no much larger clone lies one base away.

This specimen consisted of peripheral blood, obtained 28 days after the second AZD1222 dose. In this chain, TRBV7-5 is recombined with TRBJ2-3; the tabulated D call, TRBD2, remains unverified against the DNA. TRBV7-5 counts as a pseudogene. The source of this sequence is an adult who received the AZD1222 COVID-19 vaccine. The bases read TGTGTCAGAAGCTCCGACCCCGGGACTATTAGCACAGATACGCAGTATTTT. The translation is CVRSSDPGTISTDTQYF.